The rows below give T cell receptor beta chains drawn from one sample of a study of cytomegalovirus exposure and HLA in healthy donors. Profiled with immunoSEQ multiplex PCR; TCRdb holds only in-frame clones, not every one. The table has roughly 130,000 clones, about 71% seen once. Sequenced: PBMCs. These receptors were collected from a woman aged 55-69 years in good health and CMV-seropositive. Each CDR3 is given without its conserved first and last residue.

13,TRBJ1-1,TRBV7-3,ASSSRGGMNTEAF
11,TRBJ1-2,TRBV10-2,ASSDDRSYGYT
13,TRBJ1-2,TRBV19,ASSIEEAGDYGYT
12,TRBJ2-7,TRBV19,ASSMGRGVYEQY
13,TRBJ2-3,TRBV11-1,ASSFPYPSTDTQY
15,TRBJ1-5,TRBV7-2,ASSGMDRGYSNQPQH
13,TRBJ1-1,TRBV5-4,ASSLGTDMNTEAF
13,TRBJ1-2,TRBV15,ATSRDRGRNYGYT
10,TRBJ2-1,TRBV11-2,AGGGAYNEQF
11,TRBJ1-1,TRBV7-9,ASDIQGKTEAF
13,TRBJ2-2,TRBV6-5,ASHTGGMDTGELF
11,TRBJ1-5,TRBV19,ASSMARNQPQH
12,TRBJ2-7,TRBV9,ASSTGQGPYEQY
13,TRBJ2-2,TRBV5-1,ASSTGTSDTGELF
13,TRBJ2-2,TRBV7-9,AGHAGQVNTGELF
15,TRBJ1-3,TRBV27,ASRLIRRVATGNTIY
12,TRBJ1-2,TRBV6-5,ASSYSRASYGYT
11,TRBJ1-1,TRBV7-9,ASSLPGKPEAF
17,TRBJ1-5,TRBV21-1,ASSKEAGQGYYSNQPQH
15,TRBJ1-5,TRBV5-4,ASRTTTPERGNQPQH
12,TRBJ1-5,TRBV5-6,ASSSTGEDQPQH
14,TRBJ1-5,TRBV6-5,ASSSLWAGSNQPQH
13,TRBJ1-3,TRBV7-8,ASSLEPITGNTIY
13,TRBJ1-1,TRBV7-8,ASRETGQMNTEAF
13,TRBJ1-1,TRBV19,ASSTARFTGTEAF
10,TRBJ1-4,TRBV5-6,ASSSGGEKLF
12,TRBJ2-3,TRBV4-1,ASSPETSTDTQY
14,TRBJ1-1,TRBV11-2,ASSLSWGGAGTEAF
14,TRBJ1-5,TRBV7-6,ASSLRQGFGNQPQH
11,TRBJ2-1,TRBV25-1,ASSLGGGNEQF
13,TRBJ1-2,TRBV7-9,ASSSAGAQGYGYT
13,TRBJ1-3,TRBV5-5,ASSSLTDSGNTIY
14,TRBJ2-1,TRBV14,ASSQVAGADYNEQF
13,TRBJ1-2,TRBV11-2,ASSPRISTNYGYT
13,TRBJ1-1,TRBV18,ASSLGQVMNTEAF
15,TRBJ1-2,TRBV5-5,ASSSYLLQGAAYGYT
11,TRBJ2-1,TRBV7-9,ASSLVLGLEQF
15,TRBJ1-4,TRBV5-1,ASSLDGGRSTNEKLF
13,TRBJ2-7,TRBV5-1,ASSYKAGGSYEQY
12,TRBJ2-7,TRBV7-6,ASSFTRGSYEQY
12,TRBJ1-1,TRBV15,ATSPWGGNTEAF